This T cell receptor (beta chain) was identified during a study of cytomegalovirus exposure and HLA in healthy donors. Study in general: Most donors, 80% to 90% of over 350 genotyped, fell in the Caucasian-associated ancestry cluster.

Notes on the study in general: Roughly uniform sequencing depth across donors was assumed, possibly incorrectly. Information on immune exposure was restricted to one variable (CMV serostatus).

This clone was counted a few times. Its antigen is unidentified. J lost 11 bases, V lost 7 bases, and 18 bases had no gene match. The length of the CDR3 is 15 residues. CDR1 and CDR2 (germline): MNHNY, SVGAGI (reference sequence). The PCR was carried out with 60 Vbeta primers and 13 Jbeta primers. Only in-frame clones appear in the TCRdb table, and some are missing; sequencing was by immunoSEQ multiplex PCR. The table shows approximately 180,000 clones, with 80% occurring only once. Sequencing used PBMCs. The TCR comes from a man aged 25-45 years in good health and CMV-seropositive. The J gene is TRBJ2-5, the V gene TRBV6-6; 8 bases are a match to TRBD2. CDR3: CASTAGTATGGEQYF. The CDR3 bases are TGTGCCAGCACCGCCGGGACGGCAACGGGGGGGGAGCAGTACTTC.